This T cell receptor beta chain was profiled in a study of tissue T cells after allogeneic stem cell transplantation. Study findings and constraints: Across patients, clones rarely overlapped, yet motif clusters were shared tissue-specifically. This small cohort was clinically heterogeneous, and sampling depth was a limitation.

For this clone: Antigen: not known. Gene labels here are mouse ones. The CDR3 is cut off 1 residue early in the read; its end comes from the germline J gene.

Trimming removed 0 bases at V and 3 bases at J, with 9 bases between. This CDR3 contains 14 residues. Germline CDR1 and CDR2: SGHSN and HYEKVE. TCRdb's copy holds only in-frame clones and misses some; the assay was immunoSEQ multiplex PCR. Of 15,000 to 20,000 clones in the sample, 60% to 75% are singletons; the top ten hold 0.85% to 0.95%. The V and J genes are TRBV12-1 and TRBJ2-3; D gene ambiguous. Sequencing was done on a sample of spleen. This clonotype originated in a female BALB/c mouse in good health. The mouse line has the MHC haplotype H2-d. This CDR3 is CASSLVGEAETLYF. CDR3 DNA (partial): TGTGCCAGCTCTCTCGTCGGGGAGGCAGAAACGCTGTAT. Full variable domain (rest looked up from reference TRBV12-1 and TRBJ2-3): DSGVVQSPRHIIKEKGGRSVLTCIPISGHSNVVWYQQTLGKELKFLIQHYEKVERDKGFLPSRFSVQQFDDYHSEMNMSALELEDSAMYFCASSLVGEAETLYFGSGTRLTVL.